The source of this T cell receptor (beta chain) is a study of blood T cell repertoires in COVID-19. For the study at large: From the United States, Italy and Spain came samples of acute and convalescent COVID-19.

Per the authors' pipeline: Amplification with reference gene primers provided the estimates of nucleated cell counts. Data came from immunoSEQ multiplex PCR; TCRdb stores just in-frame clones and leaves some out. From that table come the V and J calls and clone size; the DNA was used to work out D and trimming. This table holds 130,000 to 150,000 clones, approximately 80% found once. The sample holds one count of this clone. The source material was peripheral blood. The receptor was isolated from a human donor in a cohort sampled during active COVID-19.

The CDR3 sequence: CASSHTGTANYGYTF. The CDR3 DNA follows: TGCGCCAGCAGCCACACTGGGACAGCTAACTATGGCTACACCTTC. The rearrangement links TRBV5-1 to TRBJ1-2; 7 positions match TRBD1. CDR1 SGHRS and CDR2 YFSETQ come from the germline V gene. The CDR3 has 15 amino acids. V dropped 4 bases and J dropped 0; count of bases not matched to a gene: 6.